This is a list of T cell receptor beta chains from one sample in a study of blood T cell repertoires in COVID-19. Data came from immunoSEQ multiplex PCR; TCRdb stores just in-frame clones and leaves some out. The sample has approximately 230,000 clones; approximately 90% are singletons. The sequencing input was PBMCs or T cells enriched from blood (not recorded which). The receptors derive from a middle-aged man who had recovered from COVID-19. The CDR3 runs from the conserved cysteine through the conserved F or W. The order of the fields is clone size, V gene, J gene, D gene, CDR3 length, CDR3 DNA, CDR3 protein. The D gene is left open where the match is weak. Clone size is shown for a subset of rows, as once, few, many or a class of expanded clone.

>.|TRBV7-2|TRBJ2-4|.|13
TGTGCCAGCAGCTTCAGGGGATTGGACATTCAGTACTTC
CASSFRGLDIQYF
>few|TRBV7-2|TRBJ2-3|TRBD2|16
TGTGCCAGCAGCCCCTTAGCGGGCCCTAGCACAGATACGCAGTATTTT
CASSPLAGPSTDTQYF
>.|TRBV18|TRBJ2-7|.|14
TGTGCCAGCTCACCTCGGCCAGGGGTTTACGAGCAGTACTTC
CASSPRPGVYEQYF
>.|TRBV5-1|TRBJ2-5|.|13
TGCGCCAGCAGCTCAAGGAGGGAAGAGACCCAGTACTTC
CASSSRREETQYF
>.|TRBV7-2|TRBJ1-1|.|16
TGTGCCAGCAGCTCGAACCGGGACATGGTATTAGGTGAAGCTTTCTTT
CASSSNRDMVLGEAFF
>.|TRBV27|TRBJ2-3|TRBD1|13
TGTGCCAGCAGTACAGGGGGCGGTTATACGCAGTATTTT
CASSTGGGYTQYF
>.|TRBV3-1/TRBV3-2|TRBJ2-5|TRBD2|15
TGTGCCAGCAGCCATTGGGGACTAGGGCAAGAGACCCAGTACTTC
CASSHWGLGQETQYF
>.|TRBV6-4|TRBJ1-1|.|13
TGTGCCAGCAGCCTGCGGGTGAACACTGAAGCTTTCTTT
CASSLRVNTEAFF
>.|TRBV19|TRBJ2-6|TRBD1|17
TGTGCCAGTAGTATAGACCGGGACAGCTCTGGGGCCAACGTCCTGACTTTC
CASSIDRDSSGANVLTF
>.|TRBV12-5|TRBJ2-1|.|12
TGTGCTAGTGGCCCTTCAACGCGAGAGCAGTTCTTC
CASGPSTREQFF
>.|TRBV6-5|TRBJ2-3|TRBD2|15
TGTGCCAGCAGTTTACTAGCGGGACTGGGAGATACGCAGTATTTT
CASSLLAGLGDTQYF
>.|TRBV11-1|TRBJ2-1|.|15
TGTGCCAGCAGCGTTTACAGGGCCCAGGGCAATGAGCAGTTCTTC
CASSVYRAQGNEQFF
>.|TRBV3-1/TRBV3-2|TRBJ1-1|.|15
TGTGCCAGCAGCCCTCGACAGACATCTCACACTGAAGCTTTCTTT
CASSPRQTSHTEAFF
>.|TRBV6-2/TRBV6-3|TRBJ2-1|.|15
TGTGCCAGCAGTTACGCAGGGGCCTCCTACAATGAGCAGTTCTTC
CASSYAGASYNEQFF
>.|TRBV12-3/TRBV12-4|TRBJ1-1|TRBD1|13
TGTGCCAGCAGGCAGGGGGGATACACTGAAGCTTTCTTT
CASRQGGYTEAFF
>.|TRBV12-3/TRBV12-4|TRBJ2-5|.|11
TGTGCCAGCAGTATCCTTGAGACCCAGTACTTC
CASSILETQYF
>.|TRBV7-9|TRBJ1-2|.|16
TGTGCCAGCAGCTTACTATCGAGGGCGGAGGACTATGGCTACACCTTC
CASSLLSRAEDYGYTF
>once|TRBV4-2|TRBJ1-2|.|16
TGTGCCAGCAGCCAAGAGTTAGTCGATGAGGTCGGTGGCTACACCTTC
CASSQELVDEVGGYTF
>.|TRBV3-1/TRBV3-2|TRBJ1-2|TRBD1|14
TGTGCCAGCAGTACACAGGGGGCCCACTATGGCTACACCTTC
CASSTQGAHYGYTF
>.|TRBV27|TRBJ2-3|.|15
TGTGCCAGCAGTTTTGAAGGGGAATGGTCAGATACGCAGTATTTT
CASSFEGEWSDTQYF
>.|TRBV5-1|TRBJ2-1|TRBD2|17
TGCGCCAGCAGCTTGGGGACTAGCGGGAGAGCCTACAATGAGCAGTTCTTC
CASSLGTSGRAYNEQFF
>.|TRBV19|TRBJ2-4|.|16
TGTGCCAGTAGCGAGGGAGACGGACGAGCCAAAAACATTCAGTACTTC
CASSEGDGRAKNIQYF
>once|TRBV30|TRBJ1-5|.|13
TGTGCCTGGAGTCCTAATAGCAATCAGCCCCAGCATTTT
CAWSPNSNQPQHF
>.|TRBV5-5|TRBJ2-3|.|15
TGTGCCAGCAGCTTTAACCCGGAGGGCACAGATACGCAGTATTTT
CASSFNPEGTDTQYF
>.|TRBV9|TRBJ1-6|.|14
TGTGCCAGCAGCGTTAGATGGGGGGATTCACCCCTCCACTTT
CASSVRWGDSPLHF
>.|TRBV10-3|TRBJ2-2|TRBD2|15
TGTGCCATCAGTGGGGGGGGAACGAACACCGGGGAGCTGTTTTTT
CAISGGGTNTGELFF
>.|TRBV3-1/TRBV3-2|TRBJ2-3|TRBD2|15
TGTGCCAGCACCCATAGCGGGAGAGGGCCAGATACGCAGTATTTT
CASTHSGRGPDTQYF
>.|TRBV7-9|TRBJ2-5|.|14
TGTGCCAGCAGCTTAGCGGGAGTTGTGGAGACCCAGTACTTC
CASSLAGVVETQYF
>.|TRBV19|TRBJ1-2|.|16
TGTGCCTCCTCAATCCAAAGGGAGGATACTAACTATGGCTACACCTTC
CASSIQREDTNYGYTF
>.|TRBV7-2|TRBJ1-2|.|16
TGTGCCAGCAGCTTGTCTCTACCGGGGGGGGATTACGGCTACACCTTC
CASSLSLPGGDYGYTF
>.|TRBV19|TRBJ2-1|.|15
TGTGCCAGTAGTATTGTGGTTGGAGAAAACAATGAGCAGTTCTTC
CASSIVVGENNEQFF
>.|TRBV4-2|TRBJ1-2|.|15
TGTGCCAGCAGCCAAGATCTCCCCAGGGTTTATGGCTACACCTTC
CASSQDLPRVYGYTF
>.|TRBV28|TRBJ1-5|.|17
TGTGCCAGCAGTCTTCCTCCCCAGGGGCATAGCAATCAGCCCCAGCATTTT
CASSLPPQGHSNQPQHF
>.|TRBV5-1|TRBJ2-3|.|13
TGCGCCAGCAGCTTAGGGGCCACAGATACGCAGTATTTT
CASSLGATDTQYF
>many|TRBV7-9|TRBJ2-1|.|14
TGTGCCAGCAGTACTTTTGGGAGTTACAATGAGCAGTTCTTC
CASSTFGSYNEQFF
>once|TRBV11-2|TRBJ2-7|.|14
TGTGCCAGCAGCCCAGGCAGGGGCCCCTACGAGCAGTACTTC
CASSPGRGPYEQYF
>.|TRBV5-1|TRBJ2-7|TRBD2|16
TGCGCCAGCAGCTTGGAAACTAGCGGGAGGGCCTACGAGCAGTACTTC
CASSLETSGRAYEQYF
>.|TRBV11-2|TRBJ1-1|TRBD1|13
TGTGCCAGCAGCTTTCCAGGGGGTTCTGAAGCTTTCTTT
CASSFPGGSEAFF
>.|TRBV5-1|TRBJ1-4|TRBD1|14
TGCGCCAGCAGCCTGGGGACAGCTTATGAAAAACTGTTTTTT
CASSLGTAYEKLFF
>.|TRBV3-1/TRBV3-2|TRBJ2-1|TRBD2|16
TGTGCCAGCAGCCAAATAGCGGGGGGGCCCTACAATGAGCAGTTCTTC
CASSQIAGGPYNEQFF
>.|TRBV18|TRBJ2-3|.|15
TGTGCCAGCTCACCAAGCTTATCCGGGGCAGATACGCAGTATTTT
CASSPSLSGADTQYF
>.|TRBV4-1|TRBJ1-2|.|16
TGCGCCAGCAGCCAGCAAGCGAACAGGGAAGGAGAGAGCTACACCTTC
CASSQQANREGESYTF
>.|TRBV18|TRBJ2-7|TRBD2|16
TGTGCCAGCTCACCCGCAGGGACTAGCGGGATTTACGAGCAGTACTTC
CASSPAGTSGIYEQYF
>.|TRBV19|TRBJ1-4|TRBD1|16
TGTGCCAGTAGGAAACAGGGGGCAGCGACTAATGAAAAACTGTTTTTT
CASRKQGAATNEKLFF
>.|TRBV19|TRBJ2-1|TRBD2|16
TGTGCCAGTAGTTCGGCCCGACTAGCGGGAGAGACTGAGCAGTTCTTC
CASSSARLAGETEQFF
>.|TRBV28|TRBJ1-2|.|13
TGTGCCAGTCAGCCGCTAGCTAACTATGGCTACACCTTC
CASQPLANYGYTF
>.|TRBV3-1/TRBV3-2|TRBJ2-3|TRBD2|17
TGTGCCACCACCCACGACCGGGGGGGCCAGGGCACAGATACGCAGTATTTT
CATTHDRGGQGTDTQYF
>few|TRBV7-8|TRBJ1-3|.|14
TGTGCCAGCAGCTTTTCGACAGGTGGAAACACCATATATTTT
CASSFSTGGNTIYF
>.|TRBV14|TRBJ1-2|TRBD1|13
TGTGCCAGCAGCCCCAGGACAGGGGAAGGCTACACCTTC
CASSPRTGEGYTF
>.|TRBV10-1|TRBJ1-4|.|18
TGCGCCAGCAGCTCGTCTTTAGCCGGGAGCGCAACTAATGAAAAACTGTTTTTT
CASSSSLAGSATNEKLFF
>.|TRBV3-1/TRBV3-2|TRBJ1-1|.|13
TGTGCCAGCAGCCAAAGGAGCGACAGTGAAGCTTTCTTT
CASSQRSDSEAFF
>.|TRBV2|TRBJ2-2|.|15
TGTGCCAGCAGCCCGAACCAGGGGCGCACCGGGGAGCTGTTTTTT
CASSPNQGRTGELFF
>.|TRBV4-3|TRBJ1-2|TRBD1|15
TGCGCCAGCAGCCCAGACAGGGGGAATATCTATGGCTACACCTTC
CASSPDRGNIYGYTF
>.|TRBV5-1|TRBJ2-7|.|15
TGCGCCAGCAGCTTGGTAGGCCACGGCGGAGGAGAGCAGTACTTC
CASSLVGHGGGEQYF
>.|TRBV4-3|TRBJ1-3|.|15
TGCGCCAGCAGCCCTATCCGAGGCTCTGGAAACACCATATATTTT
CASSPIRGSGNTIYF
>.|TRBV27|TRBJ2-7|TRBD2|13
TGTGCCAGCAGTTTATCGGGGGGGTACGAGCAGTACTTC
CASSLSGGYEQYF
>.|TRBV10-3|TRBJ2-7|TRBD2|14
TGTGCCATCACCTCGGGACTACTAAAGGACGAGCAGTACTTC
CAITSGLLKDEQYF